These T cell receptor beta chains were read from a single sample in a study of cytomegalovirus exposure and HLA in healthy donors. Sequencing used immunoSEQ multiplex PCR; TCRdb keeps in-frame clones, though not all of them. The data show more than 85,000 clones, with roughly 76% seen just once and 6.5% to 8.5% held by the top ten. The specimen was PBMCs. These receptors all come from a man younger than 45 in good health and CMV-seropositive. Both conserved end residues are part of each CDR3. A D gene is named only where the DNA matches it firmly. Clone size is given for some rows only: seen once, a few or many times, or a class if the clone is expanded.

V gene	clone size	D gene	J gene	CDR3 protein
TRBV18	.	TRBD2	TRBJ2-1	CASALAGGPDGEQFF
TRBV2	.	.	TRBJ1-2	CASRTGSGGYTF
TRBV6-6	.	.	TRBJ2-7	CASSYSRDSYEQYF
TRBV19	.	TRBD1	TRBJ2-6	CASSPPGQGISGANVLTF
TRBV6-1	.	TRBD1	TRBJ1-6	CASSEASSRGLNSPLHF
TRBV6-5	.	.	TRBJ2-1	CASSYSMLRNEQFF
TRBV6-5	.	TRBD1	TRBJ2-1	CASSSKDRVYNEQFF
TRBV5-1	.	.	TRBJ2-7	CASMEGLEQYF
TRBV7-9	.	TRBD1	TRBJ2-7	CASSRLGQVFDEQYF
TRBV9	once	TRBD1	TRBJ2-3	CASSLFPGQGPDTQYF
TRBV30	.	TRBD1	TRBJ1-5	CAWGTGVPFNQPQHF
TRBV27	.	TRBD1	TRBJ2-6	CASSLLPGQEIRSGANVLTF
TRBV6-5	.	TRBD1	TRBJ2-2	CASKVQGATGELFF
TRBV4-3	.	TRBD2	TRBJ2-2	CASSRLAGTNTGELFF
TRBV2	.	TRBD1	TRBJ2-3	CASRATGAADTQYF
TRBV9	few	.	TRBJ2-7	CASSVAAGDYEQYF
TRBV6-5	.	TRBD1	TRBJ1-2	CASRSDRDFRGYTF
TRBV12-5	.	TRBD1	TRBJ1-4	CASGLVGGYRGREKLFF
TRBV5-4	once	TRBD1	TRBJ1-2	CASSTGTGGGGYTF
TRBV30	.	TRBD1	TRBJ1-4	CAWSRQGATNEKLFF
TRBV5-1	.	TRBD1	TRBJ2-7	CASSLPGTGLRQYF
TRBV2	.	.	TRBJ2-2	CASIENQGNTGELFF
TRBV2	.	TRBD2	.	CASSEGLAGGEQYF
TRBV6-1	.	.	TRBJ1-1	CASSEDLSDIEAFF
TRBV27	.	.	TRBJ1-5	CASSLSRLSNQPQHF
TRBV4-2	.	.	TRBJ1-6	CASSQDGRGWEPLHF
TRBV7-2	.	TRBD1	TRBJ2-2	CASSRDRNTGELFF
TRBV6-6	.	.	TRBJ2-2	CASRETRLNTGELFF
TRBV28	.	TRBD1	TRBJ1-1	CASTLGQMNTEAFF
TRBV25-1	few	.	TRBJ1-3	CASSEKGWSGNTIYF
TRBV6-1	.	.	TRBJ1-2	CASSEVGGYTF
TRBV28	.	TRBD1	TRBJ1-2	CASSNTGDYGYTF
TRBV27	few	.	TRBJ2-3	CASGFRTDTQYF
TRBV5-4	.	TRBD1	TRBJ2-7	CASSSRDRADYEQYF
TRBV4-1	.	TRBD1	TRBJ2-6	CASSPAMRTGGQSSGANVLTF
TRBV4-2	.	TRBD2	TRBJ2-3	CASSQEWAGGVADTQYF
TRBV30	.	.	TRBJ1-2	CAWKSPRDNLYGYTF
TRBV29-1	.	.	TRBJ1-2	CSVEKVGRNYGYTF
TRBV7-9	once	.	TRBJ1-2	CASSLRRFGGPNYGYTF
TRBV9	once	.	TRBJ1-3	CASSVVGQGNTIYF
TRBV29-1	.	TRBD1	TRBJ1-1	CSAKTGSGGNTEAFF
TRBV11-2	.	.	TRBJ2-1	CASSSGSMGNEQFF
TRBV5-8	.	TRBD1	TRBJ2-5	CASSLGSGTGVQETQYF
TRBV27	.	.	TRBJ2-5	CASSTIEGNQETQYF
TRBV19	few	TRBD1	TRBJ1-5	CASSIRGTGDQPQHF
TRBV29-1	.	.	TRBJ1-2	CSVEAQGFGGYTF
TRBV5-1	.	.	TRBJ1-1	CASSLAGQSETEAFF
TRBV6-1	.	.	TRBJ1-1	CANAAADRTEAFF
TRBV18	.	.	TRBJ1-4	CASSPAGETTNEKLFF
TRBV6-1	.	.	TRBJ1-1	CASSTNSIGDTEAFF